This TCR beta chain was identified during a study of T cells in Graves' hyperthyroidism and ophthalmopathy. Investigators excluded patients with uncontrolled infection, other autoimmune disease, pregnancy or lactation. The PBMCs studied were ones that came from 10 ml fresh peripheral blood. TCR beta CDR3 sequences were amplified from RNA transcripts. The HTBI primer set drove a first-round RT-PCR of the TCR CDR3. From the multiplex PCR reads, TCRdb called clonotypes with MiXCR, one entry per CDR3 protein. The sample carries about 350,000 distinct CDR3 sequences, roughly 13% recorded once. CDR3 size: 16 residues. Germline V lookup: CDR1 MNHNS, CDR2 SASEGT. V was clipped by 6 bases and J by 4 bases, with 21 bases between them.

The V gene is TRBV6-1, the J gene TRBJ1-2; D is uncertain. The sequencing sample was made of blood. The TCR comes from a woman between 40 and 50 years old with Graves' ophthalmopathy. The CDR3 nucleotides are TGTGCCAGCAGAAAGTCTTACCGGGTTTCCTTCTATGGCTACACCTTC. Translating gives CASRKSYRVSFYGYTF.